What follows are 17 T cell receptor beta chains derived from one specimen sequenced in a study of Ad26.COV2.S vaccination and SARS-CoV-2 variants. Stated treatment: over 15 received Ad26.COV2.S at low or high dose, single or two shots; a few received placebo; per-sample allocation not given. The study sampled participants on day 63 after the first vaccine or placebo injection. The assay was immunoSEQ multiplex PCR, and TCRdb's table has in-frame clones only and misses some. The sample holds 350,000 to 450,000 clones, approximately 91% seen once. Specimen: peripheral blood, collected in a trial of Ad26.COV2.S vaccine versus placebo. All receptors come from a person between 18 and 65 years old who received the Ad26.COV2.S COVID-19 vaccine or a placebo.

V gene TRBV30 combines with J gene TRBJ1-2, with D tentatively TRBD1 (5 bases). Trimming took off 3 bases at V and 8 bases at J, with 16 bases between the two ends. CDR3 length equals 13 residues. Germline loops: CDR1 GTSNPN, CDR2 SVGIG (reference sequence). Here the CDR3 reads CAWSPGGIRGYTF. The CDR3 region has the DNA TGTGCCTGGAGCCCGGGGGGTATCAGGGGCTACACCTTC.

CDR3 sequence: CATSSARGSTYEQYF. In nucleotides, the CDR3 is TGTGCCACCAGCAGTGCGAGAGGGAGTACCTACGAGCAGTACTTC. The chain combines TRBV15 with TRBJ2-7; tentative D call: TRBD2 (5 bases). The CDR3 runs to 15 residues. From germline, CDR1 is LNHNV and CDR2 YYDKDF (reference sequence). V lost 3 bases to trimming and J lost 2 bases, with 14 bases between them.

This clone has only one observation. V gene TRBV7-2 combines with J gene TRBJ2-7; D is unresolved. Trimming cost V 1 base and J 6 bases, with 7 bases left between them. Germline V gene lookup returns CDR1 SGHTA and CDR2 FQGNSA. The CDR3 is 12 residues long. The CDR3 is CASSLGSAEQYF. The CDR3 DNA reads as TGTGCCAGCAGCTTAGGCTCTGCCGAGCAGTACTTC.

The chain couples TRBV10-3 to TRBJ2-7; D remains ambiguous. This CDR3 region has 13 residues. Trimming removed 6 bases at V and 7 bases at J, with 16 bases between. Germline CDR1 and CDR2: ENHRY and SYGVKD. The CDR3: CAIRDTATQEQYF. In DNA, the CDR3 is TGTGCCATCAGGGATACAGCCACTCAGGAGCAGTACTTC.

The chain employs TRBV6-5 and TRBJ1-1, with D possibly being TRBD1 (6 bases). Per the germline V gene, CDR1 is MNHEY and CDR2 is SVGAGI. The CDR3 extends over 14 amino acids. Trimming took off 7 bases at V and 2 bases at J, with 14 bases between the two ends. The CDR3 bases are TGTGCCAGCACCCTACAGGGTATTAACACTGAAGCTTTCTTT. Translation gives CASTLQGINTEAFF.

This clone was observed a handful of times. The chain is built from TRBV19 and TRBJ2-7; D gene unclear. The germline gives CDR1 LNHDA, CDR2 SQIVND (reference sequence). V lost 0 bases, J lost 6 bases, and 15 bases lay in between. The CDR3 runs 15 residues. Here the CDR3 reads CASSIEWSAPVEQYF. CDR3 sequence (DNA): TGTGCCAGTAGTATAGAATGGAGCGCCCCAGTCGAGCAGTACTTC.

This clone was detected only once. V usage is TRBV30 and J usage is TRBJ2-7, with D tentatively TRBD1 (6 bases). Per the germline V gene, CDR1 is GTSNPN and CDR2 is SVGIG (reference sequence). V was pared by 7 bases and J by 3 bases, with 16 bases between. The CDR3 runs to 13 residues. CDR3 nucleotides: TGTGCCTACTCAGGGGCAGGGGACTACGAGCAGTACTTC. Translating it yields CAYSGAGDYEQYF.

Notes on this clone: The same CDR3 arises from other DNA sequences in this sample as well. The chain couples TRBV28 to TRBJ1-5; D possibly corresponds to TRBD1 (5 bases). Trimming stripped 4 bases from V and 2 bases from J, with 12 bases between. Germline values: CDR1 MDHEN, CDR2 SYDVKM. This CDR3 has 15 amino acids. CDR3 DNA: TGTGCCAGCAGTTCGGCGGGCAGGGGCAATCAGCCCCAGCATTTT. Protein product: CASSSAGRGNQPQHF.

The chain employs TRBV28 and TRBJ2-1; tentative D call: TRBD1 (5 bases). CDR3 size: 16 residues. Trimming stripped 1 base from V and 4 bases from J, with 14 bases between. Germline CDR1 is MDHEN and CDR2 is SYDVKM. The CDR3 DNA is TGTGCCAGCAGTTTATACCAGGGATTGGGATACAATGAGCAGTTCTTC. The encoded protein is CASSLYQGLGYNEQFF. Together with reference TRBV28 and TRBJ2-1, the CDR3 gives the full variable domain: DVKVTQSSRYLVKRTGEKVFLECVQDMDHENMFWYRQDPGLGLRLIYFSYDVKMKEKGDIPEGYSVSREKKERFSLILESASTNQTSMYLCASSLYQGLGYNEQFFGPGTRLTVL.

The chain couples TRBV27 to TRBJ2-5; D not resolved. CDR1 and CDR2 (germline): MNHEY, SMNVEV (reference sequence). The CDR3 extends over 14 amino acids. CDR3 residues: CPSRPLSEEETQYF. The CDR3 DNA follows: TGTCCCTCTCGACCCCTTTCCGAAGAAGAGACCCAGTACTTC.

The chain combines TRBV4-2 with TRBJ1-6; D not certain. Germline CDR1 is LGHNA and CDR2 is YNFKEQ. CDR3 length equals 12 residues. V lost 6 bases and J 6 bases, leaving 6 bases between the germline ends. CDR3 DNA sequence: TGTGCCAGCAGGGGCAGTAATTCACCCCTCCACTTT. This codes for CASRGSNSPLHF.

This clone was detected only a few times. This chain connects TRBV7-9 to TRBJ1-2; 7 bases are shared with TRBD1. V was clipped by 5 bases and J by 6 bases; unmatched bases: 9. Germline V gene lookup returns CDR1 SEHNR and CDR2 FQNEAQ (reference sequence). CDR3 length: 14 residues. The CDR3 reads CASSLQGGGNGYTF. CDR3 bases: TGTGCCAGCAGCCTACAGGGAGGGGGCAATGGCTACACCTTC.

The rearrangement links TRBV28 to TRBJ2-3; 7 bases line up with TRBD2. Germline CDR1 MDHEN, CDR2 SYDVKM. The CDR3 contains 14 residues. J was trimmed by 1 base and V by 3 bases; bases with no gene match: 1. CDR3 DNA: TGTGCCAGCAGTTTCACTAGCGGCACAGATACGCAGTATTTT. This sequence encodes CASSFTSGTDTQYF.

The genes are TRBV28 and TRBJ2-7, with 8 bases identical to TRBD2. CDR1 is MDHEN, CDR2 SYDVKM, per germline. CDR3 size: 14 residues. V lost 8 bases, J lost 5 bases, and 11 bases stayed unmatched. CDR3 bases: TGTGCCAGCTTTTCTAGCGGGCGTACGGACGAGCAGTACTTC. The encoded protein is CASFSSGRTDEQYF.

J is TRBJ2-4 and V is TRBV11-3, with 9 bases lining up with TRBD2. The CDR3 extends over 17 amino acids. The trim removed 5 bases at V and 2 bases at J, leaving 10 bases unmatched. Germline V gene sequence: CDR1 SGHNT, CDR2 YENEEA. The CDR3 protein is CASSETAGGPTKNIQYF. Written as DNA, the CDR3 is TGTGCCAGCAGCGAAACCGCGGGAGGGCCTACCAAAAACATTCAGTACTTC.

V is TRBV19 and J is TRBJ1-5, with 7 bases identical to TRBD1. Germline trimming cut 0 bases from V and 7 bases from J; bases unmatched to any gene: 6. The CDR3 loop spans 15 amino acids. Per the germline V gene, CDR1 is LNHDA and CDR2 is SQIVND (reference sequence). This chain's CDR3 is CASSIEGGPTQPQHF. CDR3 nucleotide sequence: TGTGCCAGTAGTATAGAAGGGGGCCCTACGCAGCCCCAGCATTTT. The full variable domain, completed using reference TRBV19 and TRBJ1-5, is DGGITQSPKYLFRKEGQNVTLSCEQNLNHDAMYWYRQDPGQGLRLIYYSQIVNDFQKGDIAEGYSVSREKKESFPLTVTSAQKNPTAFYLCASSIEGGPTQPQHFGDGTRLSIL.

This sequence joins TRBV28 and TRBJ2-1; 12 bases are shared with TRBD2. Trimming removed 8 bases from V and 10 bases from J; junction bases left unmatched: 12. CDR1 and CDR2 from the germline V gene are MDHEN and SYDVKM. The CDR3 runs to 15 residues. CDR3 sequence reads: CASCPSGRGLGEQFF. The DNA for the CDR3 is TGTGCCAGCTGCCCTAGCGGGAGGGGCCTCGGGGAGCAGTTCTTC.